This record looks at one T cell receptor beta chain sequence and its context. The antigen remains undetermined. Germline V gives CDR1 SGHTA, CDR2 FQGNSA. The CDR3 is 19 amino acids. V trimming: 6 bases; J trimming: 2 bases; junction bases outside the gene matches: 7. The collection from each donor was one heparinised blood draw averaging roughly 110 mL. The data are from a study of beta chain features in type 1 diabetes. The study's findings and limits: Insertion counts at VDJ junctions were lower in type 1 diabetes patients, who also showed more deletions there.

Investigators reverse transcribed all isolated RNA, so they sequenced expressed TCRB transcripts. Here immunoSEQ multiplex PCR was the method, and the copy in TCRdb shows in-frame clones only, minus some. The sample yields 300,000 to 400,000 clones, 11% seen once. The sequencing input was naive CD4+ T cells from blood. The sequence came from a woman under 40 in good health. The V gene is TRBV7-2, the J gene TRBJ2-6; 16 positions match TRBD2. The CDR3 loop is CASRAGTSGRAAGANVLTF. The DNA for the CDR3 is TGTGCCAGCAGAGCCGGGACTAGCGGGAGGGCCGCTGGGGCCAACGTCCTGACTTTC.